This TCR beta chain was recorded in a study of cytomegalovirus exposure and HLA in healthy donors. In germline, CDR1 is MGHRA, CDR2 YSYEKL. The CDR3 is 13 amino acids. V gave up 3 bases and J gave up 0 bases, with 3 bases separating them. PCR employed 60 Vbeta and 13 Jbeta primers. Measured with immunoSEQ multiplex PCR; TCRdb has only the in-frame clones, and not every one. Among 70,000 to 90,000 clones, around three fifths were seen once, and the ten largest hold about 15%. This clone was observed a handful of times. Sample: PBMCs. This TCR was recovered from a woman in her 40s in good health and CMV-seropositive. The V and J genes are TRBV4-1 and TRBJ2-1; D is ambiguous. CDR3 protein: CASSQASYNEQFF. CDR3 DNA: TGCGCCAGCAGCCAGGCCTCCTACAATGAGCAGTTCTTC.